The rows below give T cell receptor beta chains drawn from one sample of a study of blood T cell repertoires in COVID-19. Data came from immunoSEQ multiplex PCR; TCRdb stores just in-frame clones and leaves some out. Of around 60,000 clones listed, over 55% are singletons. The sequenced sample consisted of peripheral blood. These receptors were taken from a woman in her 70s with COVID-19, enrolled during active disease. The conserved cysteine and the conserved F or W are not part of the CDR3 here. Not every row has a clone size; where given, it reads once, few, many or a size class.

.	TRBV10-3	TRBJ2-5	AISVRGMVETQY
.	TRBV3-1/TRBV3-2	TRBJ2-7	ASSQGPGGTYEQY
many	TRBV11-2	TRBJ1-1	ASSLDRYWADTEAF
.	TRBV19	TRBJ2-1	ASSITDSYNEQF
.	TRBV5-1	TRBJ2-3	ASRRSGATDTQY
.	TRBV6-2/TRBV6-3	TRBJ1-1	ASSYGRDTEAF
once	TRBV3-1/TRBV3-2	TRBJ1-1	ASSSGQGKTEAF
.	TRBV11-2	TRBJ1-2	ASSLVSGVNYGYT
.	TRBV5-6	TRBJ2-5	ASRRTGRDSTQY
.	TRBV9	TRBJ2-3	ASSVGLAGGTDTQY
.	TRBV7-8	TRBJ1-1	ASSAVGGGEAF
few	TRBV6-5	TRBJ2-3	ASRTGSAGDTQY
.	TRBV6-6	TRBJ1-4	ASSASTGPYEKLF
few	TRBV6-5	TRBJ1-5	ASSWTADSNQPQH
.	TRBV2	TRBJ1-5	ASKATVNQPQH
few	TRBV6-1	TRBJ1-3	ASSETDRVYTIY
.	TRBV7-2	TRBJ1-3	ASSSQGAGNTIY
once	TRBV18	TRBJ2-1	ASSPGLAGDEQF
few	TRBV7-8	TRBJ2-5	ASSPWSSGYQETQY
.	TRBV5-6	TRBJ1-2	ASSQTGGGYGYT
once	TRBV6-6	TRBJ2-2	ASSRWPSGSTPTGELF
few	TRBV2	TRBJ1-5	ASSIRDQPQH
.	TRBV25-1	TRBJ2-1	ASSEARLVEQF
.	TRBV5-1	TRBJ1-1	ASSLLWDSTEAF
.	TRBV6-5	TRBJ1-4	ASSTNEKLF
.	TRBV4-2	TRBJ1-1	ASSQDRGSTEAF
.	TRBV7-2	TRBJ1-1	ASSFRGSEAF
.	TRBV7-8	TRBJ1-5	ASSLSDSSNQPQH
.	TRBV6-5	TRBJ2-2	ASRGRGGATGELF
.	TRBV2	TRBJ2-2	ASRGAGALPNTGELF
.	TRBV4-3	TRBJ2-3	ASSQEGGADTQY
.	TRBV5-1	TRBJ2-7	ASSYRGHPSDEQY
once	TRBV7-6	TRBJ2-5	ASSLAGLPAGGTQY
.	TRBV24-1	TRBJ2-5	ATSEYTSGSFQETQY
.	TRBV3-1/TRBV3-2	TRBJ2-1	ASRDYPGYEQF
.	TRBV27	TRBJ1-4	ASSFSTLGQKLF
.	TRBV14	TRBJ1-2	ASSQLDIYYGYT
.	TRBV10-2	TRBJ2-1	ASSEWREAYNEQF
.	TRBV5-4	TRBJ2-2	ASSEGLAGVGELF
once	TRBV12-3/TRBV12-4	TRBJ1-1	ASSRQGTEAF
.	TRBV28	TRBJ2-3	ASSLGDRGAQY
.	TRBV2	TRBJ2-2	ASSQRTSGSNTGELF
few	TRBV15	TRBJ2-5	ATSRPLVWDRVRTQY